This TCR beta chain emerged from a study of cytomegalovirus exposure and HLA in healthy donors. In regard to this clone: Its specificity is unknown.

The CDR3 spans 15 residues. Germline values: CDR1 SGDLS, CDR2 YYNGEE. Study observations and caveats: Later analysis reportedly placed an Asian-associated ancestry cluster below the roughly 700-donor mean in N-insertions. A later analysis appeared to link common viral pathogens to several of the most significant clusters.

The PCR contained 60 Vbeta and 13 Jbeta primers. TCRdb keeps only in-frame clones here, not all; method: immunoSEQ multiplex PCR. This sample yields 100,000 to 150,000 clones, of which 70% to 80% are seen a single time; less than 4.5% belongs to the top ten. Input material: PBMCs. The receptor was isolated from a man aged 40-50 years in good health and CMV-seronegative. The chain uses TRBV9 and TRBJ2-5, with TRBD1 as a possible D gene (6 bases). The J call may be faulty, since TRBJ2-7 better matches the DNA end. The CDR3 region has the DNA TGTGCCAGCAGCGCCGAACTACAGGGTTCGTACGAGCAGTACTTC. Protein: CASSAELQGSYEQYF.